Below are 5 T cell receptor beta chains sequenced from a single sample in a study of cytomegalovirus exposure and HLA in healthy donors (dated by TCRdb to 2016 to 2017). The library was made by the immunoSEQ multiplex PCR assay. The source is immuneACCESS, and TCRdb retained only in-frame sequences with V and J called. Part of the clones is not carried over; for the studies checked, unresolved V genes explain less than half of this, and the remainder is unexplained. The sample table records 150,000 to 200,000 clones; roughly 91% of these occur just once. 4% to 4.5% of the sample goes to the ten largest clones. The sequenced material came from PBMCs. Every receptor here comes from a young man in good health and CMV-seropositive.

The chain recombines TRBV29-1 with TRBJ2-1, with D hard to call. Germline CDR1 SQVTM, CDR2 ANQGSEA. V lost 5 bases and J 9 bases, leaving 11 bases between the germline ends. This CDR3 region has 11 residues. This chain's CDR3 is CSVFPASEQFF. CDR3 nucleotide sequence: TGCAGCGTTTTCCCCGCGAGTGAGCAGTTCTTC.

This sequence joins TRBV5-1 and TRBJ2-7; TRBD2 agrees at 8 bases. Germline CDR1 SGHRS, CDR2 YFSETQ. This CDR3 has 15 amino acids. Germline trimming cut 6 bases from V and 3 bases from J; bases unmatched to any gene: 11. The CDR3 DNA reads TGCGCCAGCAAGGTGGCGGGGGGTTATATCTACGAGCAGTACTTC. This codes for CASKVAGGYIYEQYF. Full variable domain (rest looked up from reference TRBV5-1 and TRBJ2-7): KAGVTQTPRYLIKTRGQQVTLSCSPISGHRSVSWYQQTPGQGLQFLFEYFSETQRNKGNFPGRFSGRQFSNSRSEMNVSTLELGDSALYLCASKVAGGYIYEQYFGPGTRLTVT.

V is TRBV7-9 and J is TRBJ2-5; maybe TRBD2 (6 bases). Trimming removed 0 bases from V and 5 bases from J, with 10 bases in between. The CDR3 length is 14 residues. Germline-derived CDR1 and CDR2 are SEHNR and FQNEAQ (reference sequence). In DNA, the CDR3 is TGTGCCAGCAGCTTAGCTGGGGGGTGGGAGACCCAGTACTTC. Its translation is CASSLAGGWETQYF.

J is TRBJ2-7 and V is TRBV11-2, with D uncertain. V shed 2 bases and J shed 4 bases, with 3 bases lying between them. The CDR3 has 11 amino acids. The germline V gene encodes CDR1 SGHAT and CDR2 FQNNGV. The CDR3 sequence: CASSLQYEQYF. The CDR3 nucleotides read TGTGCCAGCAGCTTACAGTACGAGCAGTACTTC.

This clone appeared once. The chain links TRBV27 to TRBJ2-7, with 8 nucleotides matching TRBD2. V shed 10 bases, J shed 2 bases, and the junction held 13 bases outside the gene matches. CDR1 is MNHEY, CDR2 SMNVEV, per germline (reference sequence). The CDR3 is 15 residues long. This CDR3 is CATKFTSGKTYEQYF. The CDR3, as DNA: TGTGCCACCAAGTTTACTAGCGGAAAAACCTACGAGCAGTACTTC.